This entry is about one T cell receptor (beta chain). TCRdb's copy holds only in-frame clones and misses some; the assay was immunoSEQ multiplex PCR. The sample has roughly 240,000 clones, approximately 90% seen once; the top ten hold roughly 2.6%. These data are taken from a study of blood T cell repertoires in COVID-19. Background on the study: PBMCs, B-cell-depleted T cells, or T cells provided the cDNA or gDNA that made up the material.

The TCR comes from a woman in her twenties or thirties with acute COVID-19. Material: PBMCs or T cells enriched from blood (not recorded which).

The CDR3 DNA reads as TGCGCCAGCAGCTTGGCAGACAGCCCGCTGGCTAACTATGGCTACACCTTC. Translation: CASSLADSPLANYGYTF. J is TRBJ1-2 and V is TRBV5-1, with a tentative D call TRBD1 (5 bases). Germline CDR1 reads SGHRS; CDR2 reads YFSETQ. V was trimmed by 0 bases and J by 0 bases, leaving 15 bases between them. The CDR3 loop spans 17 amino acids.